These T cell receptor beta chains were read from a single sample in a study of shared clonotypes between healthy human individuals. The repertoire was sequenced with immunoSEQ multiplex PCR; TCRdb's copy has only in-frame clones and lacks some. This table holds under 120,000 clones, just over 65% found once. Sequencing was done on a sample of memory CD8+ T cells sorted from blood. The receptors derive from a woman aged 30 to 39 in good health. The CDR3 runs from the conserved cysteine through the conserved F or W. D genes are given only for firm matches. For some rows the clone size is stated as once, few or many, or as a class when expanded; others skip it.

len	v_gene	d_gene	j_gene	abundance	CDR3nt	CDR3aa
13	TRBV6-4	TRBD2	TRBJ2-1	few	TGTGCCAGCAGTGAAACTAGCGTCGCTGAGCAGTTCTTC	CASSETSVAEQFF
16	TRBV10-1	NA	TRBJ2-2	NA	TGCGCCAGCCAAGAGGGTTTTGGGAAGAACACCGGGGAGCTGTTTTTT	CASQEGFGKNTGELFF
18	TRBV6-1	TRBD1	TRBJ2-6	few	TGTGCCAGCAGTGGGGGGACAGGGAGCAGCTCTGGGGCCAACGTCCTGACTTTC	CASSGGTGSSSGANVLTF
13	TRBV13	NA	TRBJ2-1	NA	TGTGCCAGCAGCCTACCGACAGACAATGAGCAGTTCTTC	CASSLPTDNEQFF
14	TRBV7-8	TRBD2	TRBJ2-1	NA	TGTGCCAGCAATCCTAGCGGGAGGGCCTTTGAGCAGTTCTTC	CASNPSGRAFEQFF
14	TRBV29-1	TRBD2	TRBJ2-1	NA	TGCAGCGTTGAAGGACTAGCGGGAAGAAATGAGCAGTTCTTC	CSVEGLAGRNEQFF
13	TRBV30	TRBD1	TRBJ1-4	NA	TGTGCCTGGATGGGACAGGGGTACGAAAAACTGTTTTTT	CAWMGQGYEKLFF
14	TRBV19	TRBD2	TRBJ2-1	few	TGTGCCAGTAGCCCCGGGGAGGGCTACAATGAGCAGTTCTTC	CASSPGEGYNEQFF
13	TRBV30	NA	TRBJ2-7	few	TGTGCCTGGAGCCAGATGGCGTCCTACGAGCAGTACTTC	CAWSQMASYEQYF
16	TRBV7-8	TRBD2	TRBJ2-7	NA	TGTGCCAGCAGCTTAGATGGGCGGGAGAGGGACTACGAGCAGTACTTC	CASSLDGRERDYEQYF
15	TRBV6-5	NA	TRBJ2-3	NA	TGTGCCAGCAGTTCGGGGGAGGGGGGTGCAGATACGCAGTATTTT	CASSSGEGGADTQYF
15	TRBV9	TRBD1	TRBJ2-1	NA	TGTGCCAGCAGCGAGAAACAGGGGACCTACAATGAGCAGTTCTTC	CASSEKQGTYNEQFF
16	TRBV14	NA	TRBJ2-2	NA	TGTGCCAGCAGCCAAGTCTGGCAGGGTCACACCGGGGAGCTGTTTTTT	CASSQVWQGHTGELFF